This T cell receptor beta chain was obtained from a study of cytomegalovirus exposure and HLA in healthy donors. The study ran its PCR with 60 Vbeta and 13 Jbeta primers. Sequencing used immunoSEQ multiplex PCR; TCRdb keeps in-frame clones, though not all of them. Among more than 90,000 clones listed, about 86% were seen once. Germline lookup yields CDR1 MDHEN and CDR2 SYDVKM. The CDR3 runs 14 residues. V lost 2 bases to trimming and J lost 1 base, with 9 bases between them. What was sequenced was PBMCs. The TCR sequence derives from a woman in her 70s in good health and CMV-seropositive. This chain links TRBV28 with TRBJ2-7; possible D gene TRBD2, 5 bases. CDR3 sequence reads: CASSLEAVSYEQYF. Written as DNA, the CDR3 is TGTGCCAGCAGTTTAGAAGCGGTATCCTACGAGCAGTACTTC.